Shown below are 27 T cell receptor beta chains from a single sample sequenced in a study of T cell changes during pregnancy in multiple sclerosis. This table comes from immunoSEQ multiplex PCR, and its TCRdb copy is limited to in-frame clones, with some not included. Of some 60,000 clones detected, approximately 86% appear once; the ten largest clones hold around 0.38%. This material consisted of CD4+ T cells from peripheral blood mononuclear cells, taken in the third trimester of pregnancy. The receptor source for this set is a female donor with multiple sclerosis, enrolled in a pregnancy study.

The V and J genes are TRBV15 and TRBJ2-1; TRBD2 aligns across 9 bases. Germline V lookup: CDR1 LNHNV, CDR2 YYDKDF (reference sequence). V lost 8 bases and J lost 1; bases outside the gene matches: 3. This CDR3 contains 14 residues. The CDR3 is CATQSGRSYNEQFF. In nucleotides, the CDR3 is TGTGCCACCCAAAGCGGGAGGTCCTACAATGAGCAGTTCTTC.

The chain has TRBV11-2 and TRBJ2-1; perhaps TRBD1 as D (6 bases). Germline V gene lookup returns CDR1 SGHAT and CDR2 FQNNGV. V gave up 7 bases and J gave up 9 bases, with 13 bases separating them. The CDR3 is 12 amino acids. The CDR3 spells CASTFRGSEQFF. The CDR3 DNA follows: TGTGCCAGCACCTTCAGGGGTAGTGAGCAGTTCTTC.

The chain uses TRBV11-2 and TRBJ2-3, with 14 bases fitting TRBD2. The germline V gene has CDR1 SGHAT and CDR2 FQNNGV. CDR3 length equals 15 residues. V was clipped by 8 bases and J by 6 bases; unmatched bases: 7. In DNA form, the CDR3 reads TGTGCCAGCGACTTGGGACTAGCGGGAGATGATACGCAGTATTTT. This codes for CASDLGLAGDDTQYF.

The chain joins TRBV27 to TRBJ1-1; D gene ambiguous. V was shortened by 8 bases and J by 1 base, with 23 bases between the two germline ends. Germline values: CDR1 MNHEY, CDR2 SMNVEV (reference sequence). The CDR3 has 17 residues. CDR3 loop: CASSIPAPRSPNTEAFF. CDR3 bases: TGTGCCAGCTCAATTCCGGCCCCTAGGTCCCCGAACACTGAAGCTTTCTTT.

A note on this clone: This CDR3 is also generated by other DNA sequences in the sample. The J gene is TRBJ2-2, the V gene TRBV11-3; D is possibly TRBD2 (6 bases). The V end lost 5 bases, the J end lost 0 bases, and 10 bases lay between the germline ends. This CDR3 comprises 15 residues. CDR1 is SGHNT, CDR2 YENEEA, per germline. The CDR3 here is CASSRGGTNTGELFF. The DNA for the CDR3 is TGTGCCAGCAGCCGAGGCGGGACGAACACCGGGGAGCTGTTTTTT.

This chain joins TRBV11-3 and TRBJ2-7; 9 bases match TRBD1. There are 17 residues in the CDR3. The germline gives CDR1 SGHNT, CDR2 YENEEA. V trimming: 5 bases; J trimming: 3 bases; junction bases outside the gene matches: 14. The CDR3 DNA sequence: TGTGCCAGCAGCCCCGGACAGGGGTATTCGTCGGACTACGAGCAGTACTTC. This gives the protein CASSPGQGYSSDYEQYF.

Here the CDR3 DNA reads TGTGCCAGCAGTGAAGAGGCTAGCGGGTCCTACGAGCAGTACTTC. It translates to CASSEEASGSYEQYF. This chain links TRBV6-1 with TRBJ2-7; 8 bases align to TRBD2. V trimming: 1 base; J trimming: 1 base; junction bases outside the gene matches: 3. In germline, CDR1 is MNHNS, CDR2 SASEGT. This CDR3 spans 15 amino acids.

This rearrangement joins TRBV27 to TRBJ2-1, with unresolved D. V dropped 2 bases and J dropped 0 bases, with 5 bases sitting between them. In germline, CDR1 is MNHEY, CDR2 SMNVEV (reference sequence). The CDR3 sequence is 14 residues long. CDR3 region: CASSLMSSYNEQFF. CDR3 DNA: TGTGCCAGCAGTTTAATGAGCTCCTACAATGAGCAGTTCTTC.

The rearrangement uses TRBV19 and TRBJ2-3; tentative D call: TRBD2 (7 bases). The CDR3 consists of 15 residues. Trimming cost V 6 bases and J 4 bases, with 17 bases left between them. Germline CDR1 LNHDA, CDR2 SQIVND (reference sequence). Here the CDR3 reads CASSPRGAAADTQYF. The DNA of the CDR3 is TGTGCCAGTAGCCCCCGGGGGGCCGCCGCAGATACGCAGTATTTT.

The V and J genes are TRBV19 and TRBJ1-5, with no clear D. The CDR3 contains 15 residues. The germline V gene encodes CDR1 LNHDA and CDR2 SQIVND (reference sequence). Between the trimmed V and J ends, which lost 2 bases and 3 bases, there was a span of 11 bases. The CDR3 reads CASSIPREVNQPQHF. CDR3 coding DNA: TGTGCCAGTAGTATACCCCGGGAAGTCAATCAGCCCCAGCATTTT.

The gene calls are TRBV2 and TRBJ2-1; 11 bases match TRBD2. The germline CDR1 and CDR2 sequences are SNHLY and FYNNEI. J was trimmed by 0 bases and V by 3 bases; bases with no gene match: 13. CDR3 length: 20 residues. The CDR3 here is CASSDFTGASGRSSYNEQFF. The CDR3 coding sequence is TGTGCCAGCAGTGATTTTACCGGCGCTAGCGGGAGGTCCTCCTACAATGAGCAGTTCTTC.

This clone was recorded a few times. CDR3 nucleotide sequence: TGTGCCAGCAGTTACTCAGGGGGTGCAGATCAGCCCCAGCATTTT. It codes for CASSYSGGADQPQHF. The chain combines TRBV6-5 with TRBJ1-5; D may be TRBD1 (6 bases). The ends were cut back, 0 bases at V and 5 bases at J, with 11 bases in the middle. Germline-derived CDR1 and CDR2 are MNHEY and SVGAGI. The CDR3 is made up of 15 amino acids.

The chain has TRBV6-5 and TRBJ2-7; possibly TRBD2 for D (6 bases). V dropped 5 bases and J dropped 4 bases, with 9 bases sitting between them. The CDR3 is 12 amino acids. Per the germline V gene, CDR1 is MNHEY and CDR2 is SVGAGI. In DNA form, the CDR3 reads TGTGCCAGCAGTAAGGAGGGGTACGAGCAGTACTTC. Its protein product is CASSKEGYEQYF.

V usage is TRBV11-2 and J usage is TRBJ2-2, with D perhaps TRBD1 (5 bases). The CDR3 runs 15 residues. Deletions cut 5 bases from V and 2 bases from J, with 12 bases between. Per the germline V gene, CDR1 is SGHAT and CDR2 is FQNNGV. Here the CDR3 reads CASSPWGRNTGELFF. In DNA form, the CDR3 reads TGTGCCAGCAGCCCATGGGGCAGAAACACCGGGGAGCTGTTTTTT.

Regarding this clone: In the same sample, other DNA sequences code for this CDR3. The rearrangement links TRBV2 to TRBJ2-1, with 12 bases aligning to TRBD2. The CDR3 is 15 amino acids. Losses at the gene ends were 6 bases for V and 3 bases for J; bases not matched to a gene: 3. The germline CDR1 and CDR2 sequences are SNHLY and FYNNEI. CDR3 DNA: TGTGCCAGCAGGACTAGCGGGAGTATCTACAATGAGCAGTTCTTC. It codes for CASRTSGSIYNEQFF.

CDR3 nucleotide sequence: TGTGCCAGCAGCTTAGACACTGGAGCGGGAGGGAAAGAGACCCAGTACTTC. This codes for CASSLDTGAGGKETQYF. The chain joins TRBV11-2 to TRBJ2-5; 10 bases map to TRBD2. The length of the CDR3 is 17 residues. From germline, CDR1 is SGHAT and CDR2 FQNNGV. V was clipped by 0 bases and J by 3 bases; unmatched bases: 7. Drawing the rest from reference TRBV11-2 and TRBJ2-5, the complete variable domain is EAGVAQSPRYKIIEKRQSVAFWCNPISGHATLYWYQQILGQGPKLLIQFQNNGVVDDSQLPKDRFSAERLKGVDSTLKIQPAKLEDSAVYLCASSLDTGAGGKETQYFGPGTRLLVL.

V is TRBV7-7 and J is TRBJ2-7, with 9 bases aligning to TRBD1. The germline gives CDR1 SSHAT, CDR2 FNYEAQ (reference sequence). This CDR3 contains 14 residues. J was trimmed by 3 bases and V by 10 bases; bases with no gene match: 10. The CDR3 sequence is CATRGTGTCYEQYF. DNA of the CDR3: TGTGCCACTCGGGGGACAGGGACATGCTACGAGCAGTACTTC.

The V gene is TRBV7-2, the J gene TRBJ1-5; TRBD1 matches 7 bases. V shed 5 bases, J shed 7 bases, and the junction held 11 bases outside the gene matches. This CDR3 spans 15 amino acids. Germline CDR1 SGHTA, CDR2 FQGNSA. This CDR3 is CASSRSRGTRQPQHF. For the CDR3, the DNA is TGTGCCAGCAGCCGTTCCAGGGGGACCAGGCAGCCCCAGCATTTT.

The chain has TRBV2 and TRBJ1-5; 7 bases agree with TRBD1. The CDR3 loop spans 14 amino acids. V shed 7 bases and J 5 bases; nucleotides not matched to a gene: 8. Germline V gives CDR1 SNHLY, CDR2 FYNNEI. CDR3 region: CASTMTGLDQPQHF. CDR3 DNA: TGTGCCAGCACCATGACAGGGCTCGATCAGCCCCAGCATTTT.

The genes are TRBV29-1 and TRBJ2-1; TRBD1 aligns across 9 bases. Germline lookup yields CDR1 SQVTM and CDR2 ANQGSEA. V trimming: 7 bases; J trimming: 3 bases; junction bases outside the gene matches: 7. The CDR3 totals 14 residues. CDR3 in DNA: TGCAGCGCTAAGGACAGGGGCTACTACAATGAGCAGTTCTTC. Amino acids: CSAKDRGYYNEQFF.

This chain uses TRBV18 with TRBJ2-2, with no clear D. CDR1 and CDR2 from the germline V gene are KGHSH and LQKENI. V lost 0 bases to trimming and J lost 8 bases, with 10 bases between them. The CDR3 spans 14 residues. CDR3: CASSPPSITGELFF. CDR3 sequence (DNA): TGTGCCAGCTCACCACCGTCGATCACAGGGGAGCTGTTTTTT.

The V gene is TRBV7-9, the J gene TRBJ2-5; 8 bases align to TRBD2. The CDR3 runs to 14 residues. With V trimmed by 3 bases and J by 5 bases, 5 bases remained unmatched. Germline lookup yields CDR1 SEHNR and CDR2 FQNEAQ (reference sequence). The CDR3 DNA is TGTGCCAGCAGCTTGAGCGGGAGTGCGGAGACCCAGTACTTC. As protein: CASSLSGSAETQYF.

The rearrangement uses TRBV14 and TRBJ2-5; the D gene is possibly TRBD1 (6 bases). The CDR3 is 18 residues long. Germline V lookup: CDR1 SGHDN, CDR2 FVKESK. The V end was cut by 3 bases, the J end by 1 base, with 21 bases between. The CDR3 here is CASSHFRRTAQSQETQYF. The CDR3 nucleotides are TGTGCCAGCAGCCATTTTAGAAGGACAGCCCAGTCCCAAGAGACCCAGTACTTC.

In DNA, the CDR3 is TGTGCCAGCAGCGCGGGACGCACGGGGGACACAGATACGCAGTATTTT. Its translation: CASSAGRTGDTDTQYF. This sequence joins TRBV5-8 and TRBJ2-3, with D possibly TRBD2 on 6 matching bases. The CDR3 extends over 16 amino acids. Trimming removed 4 bases at V and 2 bases at J, with 17 bases between. Germline assignment: CDR1 SGHTS and CDR2 YDEGEE.

The V call is TRBV27, the J call TRBJ1-2; D gene uncertain. The CDR3 is 13 amino acids. The V end was cut by 6 bases, the J end by 4 bases, with 12 bases between. In germline, CDR1 is MNHEY, CDR2 SMNVEV (reference sequence). The CDR3 DNA follows: TGTGCCAGCAGCCCAGGACTGCCCTATGGCTACACCTTC. Translated, it gives CASSPGLPYGYTF.

CDR3 in amino acids: CASSLAGQGAVYGYTF. The CDR3 region has the DNA TGTGCCAGCAGCTTAGCGGGACAGGGGGCAGTCTATGGCTACACCTTC. The chain combines TRBV7-8 with TRBJ1-2; 12 bases map to TRBD1. With V trimmed by 0 bases and J by 4 bases, 3 bases remained unmatched. CDR3 size: 16 residues. Germline CDR1 and CDR2: SGHVS and FQNEAQ.

The CDR3 nucleotides are TGTGCCAGCAGCCCGCGGACAGCTAACTATGGCTACACCTTC. Its protein is CASSPRTANYGYTF. The chain carries TRBV7-2 and TRBJ1-2; TRBD1 is a possible D gene (6 bases). The CDR3 consists of 14 residues. V lost 5 bases and J 0 bases, leaving 10 bases between the germline ends. Germline V gene sequence: CDR1 SGHTA, CDR2 FQGNSA.